Following are 15 T cell receptor beta chains from one sample sequenced in a study of blood T cell repertoires in COVID-19. The repertoire was sequenced with immunoSEQ multiplex PCR; TCRdb's copy has only in-frame clones and lacks some. The sample lists about 170,000 clones, 83% occurring once. The sample taken for sequencing was peripheral blood. These receptors were collected from an elderly woman with acute or convalescent COVID-19.

This chain links TRBV5-8 with TRBJ1-5; 11 bases are shared with TRBD1. Germline-derived CDR1 and CDR2 are SGHTS and YDEGEE. After removal of 0 bases from V and 5 bases from J, the junction contained 4 bases not matched to a gene. The CDR3 is 16 residues long. The CDR3 loop reads CASSLGTGGADQPQHF. CDR3 coding DNA: TGTGCCAGCAGCTTGGGGACAGGGGGCGCGGATCAGCCCCAGCATTTT.

This clone has just one count. The chain recombines TRBV4-3 with TRBJ2-2; 11 bases map to TRBD2. Germline V gene data show CDR1 as LGHNA and CDR2 as YSLEER. This CDR3 is built from 16 residues. J was trimmed by 4 bases and V by 1 base; bases with no gene match: 2. The CDR3 DNA is TGCGCCAGCAGCCAAGGACTAGCGGGGACCACCGGGGAGCTGTTTTTT. Translated: CASSQGLAGTTGELFF.

This sequence joins TRBV21-1 and TRBJ1-6. TRBV21-1 is given as a pseudogene. The CDR3 is 24 amino acids. The CDR3 sequence is CASSKPYSPDDQPQRNGVNSPLHF. CDR3 coding DNA: TGTGCCAGCAGCAAACCCTATTCCCCAGACGATCAACCCCAGCGGAACGGGGTGAATTCACCCCTCCACTTT.

The genes are TRBV5-1 and TRBJ2-7, with D perhaps TRBD2 (6 bases). The CDR3 sequence is 16 residues long. Germline V gives CDR1 SGHRS, CDR2 YFSETQ. V lost 0 bases to trimming and J lost 4 bases, with 17 bases between them. CDR3 residues: CASSLDGGGSPYEQYF. CDR3 in DNA: TGCGCCAGCAGCTTGGACGGGGGAGGCAGCCCTTACGAGCAGTACTTC.

V gene TRBV5-7 combines with J gene TRBJ1-6; maybe TRBD1 (5 bases). TRBV5-7 is noted as an ORF with a role that remains uncertain. The CDR3 sequence is 14 residues long. Between the trimmed V and J ends, which lost 3 bases and 11 bases, there was a span of 15 bases. DNA for the CDR3: TGTGCCAGCAGCTCCCGACTCAGGGTAGCACCCCTCCACTTT. Protein: CASSSRLRVAPLHF.

The rearrangement uses TRBV11-2 and TRBJ1-5; 7 bases match TRBD1. V lost 5 bases and J lost 7; bases outside the gene matches: 5. The CDR3 has 13 amino acids. Germline CDR1 SGHAT, CDR2 FQNNGV. CDR3 amino acids: CASSQTGIQPQHF. In nucleotides, the CDR3 is TGTGCCAGCAGCCAGACAGGGATCCAGCCCCAGCATTTT.

The chain links TRBV11-3 to TRBJ2-3; TRBD1 matches 9 bases. Germline V gene lookup returns CDR1 SGHNT and CDR2 YENEEA. Losses at the gene ends were 5 bases for V and 2 bases for J; bases not matched to a gene: 11. This CDR3 has 17 residues. The DNA of the CDR3 is TGTGCCAGCAGCCACGTGCGTAGACAGGGGGACACAGATACGCAGTATTTT. Translated: CASSHVRRQGDTDTQYF.

The chain links TRBV5-1 to TRBJ2-5; D is uncertain. CDR1 and CDR2 from the germline V gene are SGHRS and YFSETQ. The CDR3 spans 14 residues. The V gene lost 0 bases and the J gene lost 2 bases, with 8 bases spanning the gap. The CDR3 nucleotides read TGCGCCAGCAGCTTGGCTACAGCTCAAGAGACCCAGTACTTC. Its protein is CASSLATAQETQYF.

In this sample, this clone turned up a few times. The chain is built from TRBV27 and TRBJ1-5, with D unclear. The CDR3 covers 14 residues. Trimming left V 6 bases short and J 4 bases short, with 13 bases between. Germline V gene sequence: CDR1 MNHEY, CDR2 SMNVEV (reference sequence). CDR3 in DNA: TGTGCCAGCAGCTATCAGGCTACTAATCAGCCCCAGCATTTT. This sequence encodes CASSYQATNQPQHF.

The CDR3 sequence is CASSPDRVRTDTQYF. The CDR3 bases are TGTGCCAGCAGTCCGGACAGGGTAAGAACAGATACGCAGTATTTT. The J gene is TRBJ2-3, the V gene TRBV3-1 (or the pseudogene TRBV3-2); 8 positions agree with TRBD1. CDR1 and CDR2 from the germline V gene are LGHDT and YNNKEL (reference sequence). This CDR3 is built from 15 residues. The ends lost 6 bases at V and 3 bases at J; junction bases unmatched: 8.

This rearrangement joins TRBV19 to TRBJ2-6; 7 positions agree with TRBD1. V lost 6 bases, J lost 1 base, and 3 bases stayed unmatched. The CDR3 has 15 amino acids. CDR1 and CDR2 (germline): LNHDA, SQIVND (reference sequence). For the CDR3, the DNA is TGTGCCAGTAGCCCGACAGGGTCTGGGGCCAACGTCCTGACTTTC. This codes for CASSPTGSGANVLTF.

The table lists this clone with a few counts. The chain is built from TRBV27 and TRBJ1-1, with 8 bases aligning to TRBD1. CDR1 and CDR2 from the germline V gene are MNHEY and SMNVEV (reference sequence). The CDR3 has 13 amino acids. The V segment lost 4 bases and the J segment 5 bases; nucleotides outside the gene matches: 3. The CDR3 spells CASSYRGDTEAFF. CDR3 nucleotides: TGTGCCAGCAGTTACAGGGGGGATACTGAAGCTTTCTTT.

The rearrangement uses TRBV5-4 and TRBJ2-4, with D perhaps TRBD2 (6 bases). The CDR3 runs to 16 residues. Germline V gene lookup returns CDR1 SGHNT and CDR2 YYREEE (reference sequence). V lost 0 bases and J lost 7, with 17 bases in between. The CDR3 sequence: CASSLAAVAGGNIQYF. The CDR3 DNA reads as TGTGCCAGCAGCTTGGCCGCGGTTGCTGGGGGGAACATTCAGTACTTC. The full variable domain, rest sourced from reference TRBV5-4 and TRBJ2-4, is ETGVTQSPTHLIKTRGQQVTLRCSSQSGHNTVSWYQQALGQGPQFIFQYYREEENGRGNFPPRFSGLQFPNYSSELNVNALELDDSALYLCASSLAAVAGGNIQYFGAGTRLSVL.

The rearrangement joins TRBV4-1 to TRBJ1-4; D ambiguous. V shed 0 bases and J shed 7 bases, with 12 bases lying between them. The germline gives CDR1 MGHRA, CDR2 YSYEKL. The CDR3 contains 15 residues. DNA of the CDR3: TGCGCCAGCAGCCAAGATCCCGGGTTCGGTGAAAAACTGTTTTTT. Its protein product is CASSQDPGFGEKLFF.

This clone was counted once. The rearrangement links TRBV5-1 to TRBJ1-4; 7 bases match TRBD1. The germline V gene has CDR1 SGHRS and CDR2 YFSETQ. This CDR3 has 14 amino acids. The junction had 5 bases not matched to a gene; V was cut back by 5 bases and J by 4 bases. This CDR3 reads CASSGGTDNEKLFF. DNA for the CDR3: TGCGCCAGCAGTGGAGGGACAGATAATGAAAAACTGTTTTTT.